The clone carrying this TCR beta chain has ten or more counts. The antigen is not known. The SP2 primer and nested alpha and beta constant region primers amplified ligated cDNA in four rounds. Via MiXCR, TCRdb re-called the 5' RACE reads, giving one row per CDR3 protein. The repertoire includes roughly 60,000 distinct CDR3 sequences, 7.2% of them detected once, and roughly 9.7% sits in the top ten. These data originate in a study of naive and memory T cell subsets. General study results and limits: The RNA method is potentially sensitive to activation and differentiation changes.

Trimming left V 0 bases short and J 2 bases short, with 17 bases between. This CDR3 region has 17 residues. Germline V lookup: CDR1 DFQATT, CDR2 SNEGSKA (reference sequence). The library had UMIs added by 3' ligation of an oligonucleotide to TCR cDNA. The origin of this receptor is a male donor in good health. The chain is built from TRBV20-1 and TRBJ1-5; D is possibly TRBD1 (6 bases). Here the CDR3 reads CSAREGQGRVGNQPQHF. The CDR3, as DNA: TGCAGTGCTAGAGAAGGGCAGGGGAGGGTTGGCAATCAGCCCCAGCATTTT.